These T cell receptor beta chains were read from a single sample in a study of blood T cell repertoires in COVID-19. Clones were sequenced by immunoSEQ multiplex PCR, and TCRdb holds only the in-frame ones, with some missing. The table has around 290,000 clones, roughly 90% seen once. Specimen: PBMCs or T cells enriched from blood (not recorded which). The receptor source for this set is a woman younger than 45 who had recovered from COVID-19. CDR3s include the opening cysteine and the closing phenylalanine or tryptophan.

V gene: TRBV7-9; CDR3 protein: CASSPPRGGEKLFF
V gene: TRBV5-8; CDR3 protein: CASSFRGNTGELFF
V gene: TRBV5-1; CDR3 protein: CASSLGDRTDFYTF
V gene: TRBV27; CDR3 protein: CASSTQGSRPQHF
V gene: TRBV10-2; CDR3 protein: CASSAADRSGSQFF
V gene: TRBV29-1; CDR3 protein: CSVAQGQETQYF
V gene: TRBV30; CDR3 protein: CAWSASGTGYRDQPQHF
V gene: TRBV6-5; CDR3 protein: CASSNRDRGRHEQYF
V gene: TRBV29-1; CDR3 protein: CSVGQGARTEAFF
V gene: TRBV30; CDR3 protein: CAWSEGPGLNIQYF
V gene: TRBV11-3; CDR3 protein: CASSLISGTGSHEKLFF